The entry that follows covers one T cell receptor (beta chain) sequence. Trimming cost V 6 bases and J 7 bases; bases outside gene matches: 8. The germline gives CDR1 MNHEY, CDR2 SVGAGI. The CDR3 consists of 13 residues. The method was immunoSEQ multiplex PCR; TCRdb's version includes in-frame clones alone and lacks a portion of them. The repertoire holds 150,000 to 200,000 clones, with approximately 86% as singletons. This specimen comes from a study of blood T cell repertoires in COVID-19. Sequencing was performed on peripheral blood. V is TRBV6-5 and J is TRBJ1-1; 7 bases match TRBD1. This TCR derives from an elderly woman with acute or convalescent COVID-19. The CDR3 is CASRGTGESEAFF. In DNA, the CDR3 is TGTGCCAGCAGGGGAACAGGGGAGAGTGAAGCTTTCTTT.